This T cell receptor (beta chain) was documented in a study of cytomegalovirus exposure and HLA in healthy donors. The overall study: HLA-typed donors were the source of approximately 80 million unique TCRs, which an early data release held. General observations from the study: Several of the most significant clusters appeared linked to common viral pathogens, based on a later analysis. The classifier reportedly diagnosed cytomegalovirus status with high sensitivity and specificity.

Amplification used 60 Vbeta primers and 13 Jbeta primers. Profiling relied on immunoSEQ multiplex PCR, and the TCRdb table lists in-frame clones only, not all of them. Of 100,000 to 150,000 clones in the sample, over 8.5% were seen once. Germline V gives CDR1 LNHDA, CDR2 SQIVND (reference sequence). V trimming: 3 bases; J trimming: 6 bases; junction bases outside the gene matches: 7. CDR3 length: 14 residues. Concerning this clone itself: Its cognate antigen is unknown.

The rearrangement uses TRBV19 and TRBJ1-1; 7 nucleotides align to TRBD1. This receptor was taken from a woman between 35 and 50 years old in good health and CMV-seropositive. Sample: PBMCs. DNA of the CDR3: TGTGCCAGTAGTATCCACAGGGGTCGCGCTGAAGCTTTCTTT. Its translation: CASSIHRGRAEAFF.